The sequence of this TCR beta chain was determined in a study of T cell repertoires in cytomegalovirus infection. Turning to the study itself: Through public TCR beta signatures, both CMV infection and matching HLA type were indicated. Study-wide points: HLA-C-restricted CMV-specific TCR beta clonotypes prevailed in the ex vivo response.

The CDR3 contains 17 residues. CDR1 and CDR2 (germline): MNHNS, SASEGT. The V segment lost 2 bases and the J segment 2 bases; nucleotides outside the gene matches: 10. TCRdb reanalysed the reads using MiXCR and keeps one entry per CDR3 protein. In the table there are more than 400,000 distinct CDR3 sequences, around 27% of which are singletons. Of note for this clonotype: No antigen is known for it.

The J gene is TRBJ1-2, the V gene TRBV6-1, with TRBD1 matching over 8 bases. This sequence originates from a human donor in good health (CMV status not recorded). Some clones in this sample may be carry-over from other donors' samples. The sequencing sample was made of PBMCs. The CDR3 DNA reads TGTGCCAGCAGTGAAACGGGGCCAGGGGGCGTAAACTATGGCTACACCTTC. This encodes CASSETGPGGVNYGYTF.